This T cell receptor (beta chain) was recorded in a study of T cell responses to AZD1222 COVID-19 vaccine. The V end lost 3 bases, the J end lost 3 bases, and 16 bases lay between the germline ends. CDR1 and CDR2 (germline): SGHRS, YFSETQ. The CDR3 is made up of 16 amino acids. Study outcomes and limitations: Regions left unmutated in variants are reportedly the target of nearly half of spike-specific TCRs.

Profiling relied on immunoSEQ multiplex PCR, and the TCRdb table lists in-frame clones only, not all of them. The sample records 120,000 to 150,000 clones, over 75% being singletons. Remarks on this clone: Its target is unknown.

This receptor was taken from an adult in good health. The sequencing used peripheral blood, collected on day 0 of AZD1222 vaccination. V is TRBV5-1 and J is TRBJ1-3; unclear D gene. CDR3 nucleotide sequence: TGCGCCAGCAGCTCCTATGAGGCGGGCGGTGGAAACACCATATATTTT. Translated, it gives CASSSYEAGGGNTIYF.